Here is one T cell receptor (beta chain) with its context. Here immunoSEQ multiplex PCR was the method, and the copy in TCRdb shows in-frame clones only, minus some. Of a few hundred thousand clones listed, around 82% are singletons. This record belongs to a study of blood T cell repertoires in COVID-19. Per germline, CDR1 SGHAT and CDR2 FQNNGV. The CDR3 is 16 residues long. Trimming at V came to 3 bases and at J to 4 bases, leaving 8 bases not matched to a gene. The receptor's source is a woman aged 70-85 years with acute or convalescent COVID-19. Specimen: peripheral blood. The chain joins TRBV11-2 to TRBJ2-7; the match to TRBD2 covers 11 bases. CDR3 loop: CASSLTTSGGLYEQYV. DNA for the CDR3: TGTGCCAGCAGCTTGACCACTAGCGGGGGCCTTTACGAGCAGTACGTC.